This TCR beta chain was captured by sequencing in a study of response to subunit inactivated influenza vaccine. The study's findings and limits: There was a suggestion from the authors that each seasonal influenza vaccination recruits few new T cells.

TCRdb redid the calling of the RT-PCR reads with MiXCR, one entry per CDR3 protein. The sample carries about 700,000 distinct CDR3 sequences, roughly 14% recorded once. Germline assignment: CDR1 SGHDT and CDR2 YYEEEE. The CDR3 loop spans 14 amino acids. The ends were cut back, 3 bases at V and 1 base at J, with 11 bases in the middle. The sample holds a few counts of this clonotype. Its specificity is not known. The source of this sequence is a man in his forties or fifties who received an inactivated influenza vaccine. The sample consisted of PBMCs from blood, taken 14 days before vaccination. V usage is TRBV5-6 and J usage is TRBJ2-7; tentatively, D is TRBD1 or TRBD2 (6 bases each). The CDR3 here is CASSWGAGSYEQYF. Written as DNA, the CDR3 is TGTGCCAGCAGCTGGGGGGCAGGTTCCTACGAGCAGTACTTC.